Below, 8 T cell receptor beta chains from the same sample are listed, as sequenced in a study of shared clonotypes between healthy human individuals. Generated by immunoSEQ multiplex PCR, the TCRdb table keeps only in-frame clones and is missing some. The sample yields hundreds of thousands of clones, over 65% seen once. Sequencing used PBMCs. The receptors stem from a woman aged 35 to 49 in good health. Some clones in this sample may be carry-over from other donors' samples.

This clone came up a few times. This sequence joins TRBV18 and TRBJ1-5, with D uncertain. The CDR3 extends over 15 amino acids. Trimming took off 3 bases at V and 7 bases at J, with 16 bases between the two ends. Germline V CDR1 and CDR2: KGHSH, LQKENI. CDR3 amino acids: CASSPQASVYQPQHF. CDR3 in DNA: TGTGCCAGCTCACCTCAGGCTTCAGTATACCAGCCCCAGCATTTT.

Of note for this clone: Other DNA variants within this sample encode the same CDR3. The chain carries TRBV7-9 and TRBJ2-2, with D hard to call. The CDR3 is 14 amino acids. Germline V lookup: CDR1 SEHNR, CDR2 FQNEAQ (reference sequence). The V end was cut by 1 base, the J end by 5 bases, with 8 bases between. CDR3: CASSLGVPTGELFF. CDR3 bases: TGTGCCAGCAGCTTAGGGGTCCCTACCGGGGAGCTGTTTTTT. Based on the CDR3 plus reference TRBV7-9 and TRBJ2-2, the full variable domain is DTGVSQNPRHKITKRGQNVTFRCDPISEHNRLYWYRQTLGQGPEFLTYFQNEAQLEKSRLLSDRFSAERPKGSFSTLEIQRTEQGDSAMYLCASSLGVPTGELFFGEGSRLTVL.

The chain has TRBV27 and TRBJ1-5; possibly TRBD1 for D (5 bases). From germline, CDR1 is MNHEY and CDR2 SMNVEV (reference sequence). V gave up 5 bases and J gave up 0 bases, with 11 bases separating them. This CDR3 region has 15 residues. CDR3 amino acids: CASSEDGHSNQPQHF. CDR3 nucleotides: TGTGCCAGCAGTGAGGACGGACATAGCAATCAGCCCCAGCATTTT.

This clone has a single count. Other DNA sequences within the sample encode an identical CDR3. J is TRBJ1-1 and V is TRBV11-2; D possibly corresponds to TRBD1 (6 bases). The V end lost 2 bases, the J end lost 5 bases, and 12 bases lay between the germline ends. This CDR3 has 14 amino acids. Germline V gene sequence: CDR1 SGHAT, CDR2 FQNNGV. The CDR3 DNA follows: TGTGCCAGCAGCTTAAACAGGGTAGGGACTGAAGCTTTCTTT. This sequence encodes CASSLNRVGTEAFF.

The V call is TRBV9, the J call TRBJ2-2, with 13 nucleotides matching TRBD2. Germline CDR1 SGDLS, CDR2 YYNGEE. The CDR3 is made up of 17 amino acids. V shed 4 bases, J shed 2 bases, and the junction held 5 bases outside the gene matches. This CDR3 reads CASSYGLAGVNTGELFF. CDR3 DNA sequence: TGTGCCAGCAGCTACGGACTAGCGGGAGTTAACACCGGGGAGCTGTTTTTT.

In the case of this clone: Only one base separates this from a far larger clonotype, so it likely reflects a read error. Other nucleotide sequences in the sample specify the same CDR3. This chain links TRBV30 with TRBJ2-5; D may be TRBD1 or TRBD2 (6 bases each). The end of the DNA aligns better with TRBJ2-7, so the J call may be wrong. CDR1 GTSNPN and CDR2 SVGIG come from the germline V gene (reference sequence). This CDR3 has 12 residues. The CDR3 DNA reads TGCGCCTGGAGTGGGGGGCGTTACGAGCAGTACTTC. Amino acids: CAWSGGRYEQYF.

This clone was recorded only once. The genes are TRBV4-2 and TRBJ2-7; D call uncertain. Germline V gives CDR1 LGHNA, CDR2 YNFKEQ. The CDR3 is 11 amino acids. V was cut by 3 bases and J by 7 bases, with 7 bases left in between. The CDR3 here is CASSHQGEQYF. Here the CDR3 DNA reads TGTGCCAGCAGCCACCAAGGGGAGCAGTACTTC.

This CDR3 is CSAQGGGLQETQYF. In DNA, the CDR3 is TGCAGCGCGCAGGGTGGGGGACTCCAAGAGACCCAGTACTTC. The rearrangement joins TRBV29-1 to TRBJ2-5; TRBD2 is a possible D gene (6 bases). Germline V gives CDR1 SQVTM, CDR2 ANQGSEA. Trimming pared 7 bases from V and 1 base from J, leaving 16 bases between. The CDR3 spans 14 residues.